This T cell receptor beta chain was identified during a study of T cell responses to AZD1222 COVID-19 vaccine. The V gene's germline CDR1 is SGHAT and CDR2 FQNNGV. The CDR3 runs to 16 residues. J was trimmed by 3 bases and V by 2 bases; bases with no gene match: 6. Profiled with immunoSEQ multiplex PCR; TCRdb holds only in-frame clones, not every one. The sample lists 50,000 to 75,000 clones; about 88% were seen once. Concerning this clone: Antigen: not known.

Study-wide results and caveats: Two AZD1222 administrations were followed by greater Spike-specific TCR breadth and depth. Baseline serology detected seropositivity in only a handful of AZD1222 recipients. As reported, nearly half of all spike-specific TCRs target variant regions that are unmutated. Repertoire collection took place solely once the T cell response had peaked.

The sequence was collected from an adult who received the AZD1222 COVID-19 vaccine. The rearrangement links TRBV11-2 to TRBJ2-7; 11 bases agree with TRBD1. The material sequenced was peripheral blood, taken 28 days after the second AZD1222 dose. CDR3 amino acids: CASSLRPGQGDYEQYF. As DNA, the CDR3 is TGTGCCAGCAGCTTACGACCGGGACAGGGGGACTACGAGCAGTACTTC. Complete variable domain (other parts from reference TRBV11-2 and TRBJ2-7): EAGVAQSPRYKIIEKRQSVAFWCNPISGHATLYWYQQILGQGPKLLIQFQNNGVVDDSQLPKDRFSAERLKGVDSTLKIQPAKLEDSAVYLCASSLRPGQGDYEQYFGPGTRLTVT.